Listed below are T cell receptor beta chains from one sample, sequenced in a study of shared clonotypes between healthy human individuals. Sequencing used immunoSEQ multiplex PCR; TCRdb keeps in-frame clones, though not all of them. This sample has some 1,100,000 clones; 70% to 80% occur once, and the top ten carry more than 0.45%. The source material was memory CD4+ T cells from PBMCs. The receptors shown here come from a man younger than 35 in good health. Some clones in this sample may be carry-over from other donors' samples. Each CDR3 is given with its conserved first and last residue. Each record gives: clone size, D gene, V gene, J gene, CDR3 DNA, CDR3 protein. A D gene is named only where the DNA matches it firmly. Clone size is shown for a subset of rows, as once, few, many or a class of expanded clone.

NA	NA	TRBV30	TRBJ1-2	TGTGCCTGGAGTAGTGGCCCCAACTATGGCTACACCTTC	CAWSSGPNYGYTF
few	NA	TRBV9	TRBJ2-6	TGTGCCAGCAGCCTTGCGGGGGCCAACGTCCTGACTTTC	CASSLAGANVLTF
NA	TRBD1	TRBV9	TRBJ2-3	TGTGCCAGCAGCGGAGAGCCGGGACAGACGCAGTATTTT	CASSGEPGQTQYF
NA	NA	TRBV5-4	TRBJ1-1	TGTGCCAGCAGCCTGGCGGGGAGGGACACTGAAGCTTTCTTT	CASSLAGRDTEAFF
few	TRBD1	TRBV7-2	TRBJ1-2	TGTGCCAGCAGCTTAGGACAGGGGAACTATGGCTACACCTTC	CASSLGQGNYGYTF
NA	TRBD2	TRBV28	TRBJ2-2	TGTGCCAGCAGGACCGGGGGGGCCGGGGAGCTGTTTTTT	CASRTGGAGELFF
once	TRBD1	TRBV5-6	TRBJ2-4	TGTGCCAGCAGTCCAGGGGGTCGGGACATTCAGTACTTC	CASSPGGRDIQYF
NA	TRBD1	TRBV16	TRBJ1-1	TGTGCCAGCAGCCGCGGGACAGAGAACACTGAAGCTTTCTTT	CASSRGTENTEAFF
NA	NA	TRBV7-8	TRBJ1-2	TGTGCCAGCAGCTTAAGAGCAGGCAGGGCCTACAACTATGGCTACACCTTC	CASSLRAGRAYNYGYTF
NA	TRBD1	TRBV28	TRBJ1-1	TGTGCCAGCAGTTTACTGCCGGGACAGGGAGGGAACACTGAAGCTTTCTTT	CASSLLPGQGGNTEAFF
NA	NA	TRBV28	TRBJ1-4	TGTGCCAGCACCGGGGTGAGGGGGGCGCCGGGGGAAAAACTGTTTTTT	CASTGVRGAPGEKLFF
once	NA	TRBV7-8	TRBJ2-7	TGTGCCAGCAGCTGGGGCCGGAGCTCCTACGAGCAGTACTTC	CASSWGRSSYEQYF
NA	TRBD1	TRBV19	TRBJ1-5	TGTGCCAGTAGTATCCCAGGACAGGGCGGCAATCAGCCCCAGCATTTT	CASSIPGQGGNQPQHF
NA	NA	TRBV30	TRBJ1-6	TGTGCCTGGAGTGAGGACAAGGGTCCACCCCTCCACTTT	CAWSEDKGPPLHF
few	NA	TRBV30	TRBJ2-3	TGTGCCTGGAGTGTAAGGGAGACGCAGTATTTT	CAWSVRETQYF
NA	TRBD2	TRBV7-2	TRBJ2-5	TGTGCCAGCAGCGCCCGCCCTACCGGCTCGGGGGGGGAGACCCAGTACTTC	CASSARPTGSGGETQYF
NA	NA	TRBV7-8	TRBJ1-5	TGTGCCAGCAGCGGGGCCGGGAATCAGCCCCAGCATTTT	CASSGAGNQPQHF
NA	NA	TRBV2	TRBJ1-5	TGTGCCAGCGAAGAAACTAGCAATCAGCCCCAGCATTTT	CASEETSNQPQHF
NA	TRBD2	TRBV19	TRBJ2-3	TGTGCCACAAAGGTAGCGGGAGACTATAGCACAGATACGCAGTATTTT	CATKVAGDYSTDTQYF
NA	TRBD1	TRBV18	TRBJ2-7	TGTGCCAGCTCACTTTATGACAGGGTCGACGAGCAGTACTTC	CASSLYDRVDEQYF
NA	TRBD2	TRBV2	TRBJ2-5	TGTGCCAGCAGCCTCCTAGGGACTAGCGGGAGTCCCGTAGAGACCCAGTACTTC	CASSLLGTSGSPVETQYF
NA	TRBD1	TRBV4-3	TRBJ1-4	TGCGCCAGCAGCCAAGAGGCCAGGGGGTTAACTAATGAAAAACTGTTTTTT	CASSQEARGLTNEKLFF
NA	NA	TRBV30	TRBJ1-4	TGTGCCTGTGCCGGGACGTACGATGAAAAACTGTTTTTT	CACAGTYDEKLFF
NA	TRBD2	TRBV19	TRBJ2-1	TGTGCCAGTAGTATACAGCGGGGACTAACCGGGGGGCAGTTCTTC	CASSIQRGLTGGQFF
NA	TRBD1	TRBV7-3	TRBJ2-7	TGTGCCAGCAGCGCCGACAGGGGGCTCATCTACGAGCAGTACTTC	CASSADRGLIYEQYF
NA	NA	TRBV5-1	TRBJ1-1	TGCGCCAGCAGCCTACAGGGAACCGCCACTGAAGCTTTCTTT	CASSLQGTATEAFF
few	TRBD2	TRBV15	TRBJ2-1	TGTGCCACCAGCAGAGTGGGGCTAGCGGGAGGTTTAGGGAATGAGCAGTTCTTC	CATSRVGLAGGLGNEQFF
NA	NA	TRBV27	TRBJ1-4	TGTGCCAGCAGTTACAGGGAGTTGGTCTTACAAGCAACTAATGAAAAACTGTTTTTT	CASSYRELVLQATNEKLFF
NA	TRBD2	TRBV11-2	TRBJ2-1	TGTGCCAGCAGCTTCGACCCCTCTAGCGGGAGAACGCTCAATGAGCAGTTCTTC	CASSFDPSSGRTLNEQFF
NA	NA	TRBV18	TRBJ2-3	TGTGCCAGCTCACGTCGGAGCGGTATCACAGATACGCAGTATTTT	CASSRRSGITDTQYF
NA	NA	TRBV28	TRBJ1-5	TGTGCCAGCAGTTTCGGTCGGGGTGCCCATAGCAATCAGCCCCAGCATTTT	CASSFGRGAHSNQPQHF
NA	TRBD2	TRBV5-4	TRBJ2-3	TGTGCCAGCAGCTCTAGCGGGACGCGAGATACGCAGTATTTT	CASSSSGTRDTQYF
NA	NA	TRBV15	TRBJ2-3	TGTGCCACCAGCAGAGATACCAGGAACACAGATACGCAGTATTTT	CATSRDTRNTDTQYF
NA	NA	TRBV28	TRBJ2-2	TGTGCCAGCACCGGGTCCACCGGGGAGCTGTTTTTT	CASTGSTGELFF
NA	TRBD2	TRBV11-3	TRBJ2-5	TGTGCCAGCAGCCCGACTAGCGGGAGTGGGGAGACCCAGTACTTC	CASSPTSGSGETQYF
NA	NA	TRBV5-4	TRBJ1-1	TGTGCCAGCAGCTTCGGAGGGGGAACTGAAGCTTTCTTT	CASSFGGGTEAFF
few	NA	TRBV2	TRBJ1-2	TGTGCCAGCACTCCCAACTATGGCTACACCTTC	CASTPNYGYTF
NA	NA	TRBV9	TRBJ1-1	TGTGCCAGCAGCCCTAGGATCAACACTGAAGCTTTCTTT	CASSPRINTEAFF
NA	NA	TRBV5-1	TRBJ2-2	TGCGCCAGCAGCTTGGCACCTTCAGGGCAACCGAACACCGGGGAGCTGTTTTTT	CASSLAPSGQPNTGELFF
NA	NA	TRBV20-1	TRBJ2-3	TGCAGTGCGCAGGCCACAGATACGCAGTATTTT	CSAQATDTQYF
NA	NA	TRBV7-2	TRBJ2-7	TGTGCCAGCAGCTTACCTATGGGGCTACCCACCTACGAGCAGTACTTC	CASSLPMGLPTYEQYF
NA	NA	TRBV11-2	TRBJ2-1	TGTGCCAGCAGCTTGAGTAGCGGAGGATACAATGAGCAGTTCTTC	CASSLSSGGYNEQFF
NA	NA	TRBV18	TRBJ2-7	TGTGCCAGCTCACGGACGGACGGGTACGAGCAGTACTTC	CASSRTDGYEQYF
NA	NA	TRBV29-1	TRBJ2-1	TGCAGCGTCCCCGAGGGTCCCGTAGCTTTCTTC	CSVPEGPVAFF
NA	TRBD1	TRBV25-1	TRBJ1-2	TGTGCCAGCAGTGAAGGGACAGCCCAGCGGGGCTACACCTTC	CASSEGTAQRGYTF
NA	TRBD2	TRBV30	TRBJ2-1	TGTGCCTGGAGTGTAATCGGATGGACTAGCGGGAGTACCAGCTACAATGAGCAGTTCTTC	CAWSVIGWTSGSTSYNEQFF
NA	TRBD1	TRBV7-2	TRBJ2-3	TGTGCCAGCACCAAAGTACAGGGGACAGATACGCAGTATTTT	CASTKVQGTDTQYF
once	NA	TRBV28	TRBJ1-2	TGTGCCAGCAGTTTACCCCAGGGCCCTACTGGCTACACCTTC	CASSLPQGPTGYTF
NA	TRBD2	TRBV18	TRBJ2-1	TGTGCCAGCTCACCACCGGGACTAGCGCCGAATGAGCAGTTCTTC	CASSPPGLAPNEQFF
NA	NA	TRBV5-6	TRBJ1-2	TGTGCCAGCAGGCTGGGGGCGAACTATGGCTACACCTTC	CASRLGANYGYTF